This T cell receptor (beta chain) was sequenced during a study of OX40 agonist ivuxolimab in advanced cancers. Across the study: Cohort: approximately 83% men, mean age roughly 60, aged about 23 to 80.

As regards this clone: The antigen is undetermined.

Method: immunoSEQ multiplex PCR; TCRdb's copy keeps in-frame clones and lacks some. The sample yields tens of thousands of clones, roughly 93% seen once. Points from the study as a whole: Determination of antigen specificity was not performed for the expanded peripheral T cells.

Trimming took 1 base from V and 4 from J, leaving 13 bases between them. CDR1 is SGHVS and CDR2 is FNYEAQ in the germline V gene. The CDR3 totals 15 residues. The sequence was collected from an adult with an advanced solid tumor such as melanoma, head and neck, liver or kidney cancer. Sequencing used CD4+ or CD8+ T cells sorted from blood, obtained in a trial of the OX40 agonist ivuxolimab. The chain uses TRBV7-6 and TRBJ1-1, with D perhaps matching TRBD1 (5 bases). The CDR3 is CASSLGRGRGTEAFF. Written as DNA, the CDR3 is TGTGCCAGCAGCTTAGGTAGGGGAAGGGGCACTGAAGCTTTCTTT. The full variable domain, its missing parts supplied by reference TRBV7-6 and TRBJ1-1, is GAGVSQSPRYKVTKRGQDVALRCDPISGHVSLYWYRQALGQGPEFLTYFNYEAQQDKSGLPNDRFSAERPEGSISTLTIQRTEQRDSAMYRCASSLGRGRGTEAFFGQGTRLTVV.